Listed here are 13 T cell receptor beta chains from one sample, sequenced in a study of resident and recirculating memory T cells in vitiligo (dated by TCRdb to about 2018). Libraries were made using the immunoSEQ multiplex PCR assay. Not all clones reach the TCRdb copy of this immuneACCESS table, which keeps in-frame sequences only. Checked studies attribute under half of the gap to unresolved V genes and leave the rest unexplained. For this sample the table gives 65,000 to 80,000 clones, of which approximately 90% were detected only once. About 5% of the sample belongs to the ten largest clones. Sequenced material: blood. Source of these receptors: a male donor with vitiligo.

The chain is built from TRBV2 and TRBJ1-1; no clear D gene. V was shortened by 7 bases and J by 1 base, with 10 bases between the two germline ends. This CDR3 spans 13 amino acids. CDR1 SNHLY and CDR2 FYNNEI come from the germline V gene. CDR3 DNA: TGTGCCAGCACTGGGCCATCGAACACTGAAGCTTTCTTT. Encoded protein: CASTGPSNTEAFF.

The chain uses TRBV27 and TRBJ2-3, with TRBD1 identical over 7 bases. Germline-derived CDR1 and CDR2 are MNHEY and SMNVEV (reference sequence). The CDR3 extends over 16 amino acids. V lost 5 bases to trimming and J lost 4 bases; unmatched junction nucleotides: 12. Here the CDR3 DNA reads TGTGCCAGCAGTCGACCAAAGGGGGCGGATGCAGATACGCAGTATTTT. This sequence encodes CASSRPKGADADTQYF.

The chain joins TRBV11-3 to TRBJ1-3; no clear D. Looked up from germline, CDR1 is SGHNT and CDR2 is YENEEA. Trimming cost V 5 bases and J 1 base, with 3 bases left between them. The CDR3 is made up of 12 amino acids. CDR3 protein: CASSPSGNTIYF. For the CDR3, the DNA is TGTGCCAGCAGCCCGTCTGGAAACACCATATATTTT.

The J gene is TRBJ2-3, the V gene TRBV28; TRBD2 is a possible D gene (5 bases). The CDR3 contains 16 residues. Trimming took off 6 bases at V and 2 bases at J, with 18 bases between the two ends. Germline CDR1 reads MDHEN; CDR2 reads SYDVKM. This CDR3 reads CASSLPGRKTTDTQYF. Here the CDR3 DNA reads TGTGCCAGCAGCCTCCCGGGAAGAAAGACCACAGATACGCAGTATTTT.

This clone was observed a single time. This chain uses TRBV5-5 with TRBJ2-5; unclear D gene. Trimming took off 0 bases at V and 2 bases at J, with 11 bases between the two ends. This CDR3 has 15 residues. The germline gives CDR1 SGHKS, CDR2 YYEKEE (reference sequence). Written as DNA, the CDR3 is TGTGCCAGCAGCTTGGATGGGCAGCCACAAGAGACCCAGTACTTC. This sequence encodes CASSLDGQPQETQYF.

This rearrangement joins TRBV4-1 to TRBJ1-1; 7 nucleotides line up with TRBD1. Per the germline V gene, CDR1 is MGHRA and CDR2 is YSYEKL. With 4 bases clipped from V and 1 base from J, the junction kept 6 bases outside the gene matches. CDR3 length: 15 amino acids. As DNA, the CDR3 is TGCGCCAGCAGCCGGCGACAGGGCCCGAACACTGAAGCTTTCTTT. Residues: CASSRRQGPNTEAFF.

CDR3 protein: CASSYAGLYGYTF. As DNA, the CDR3 is TGTGCCAGCAGTTACGCCGGACTCTATGGCTACACCTTC. The V gene is TRBV6-5, the J gene TRBJ1-2; D gene ambiguous. Per the germline V gene, CDR1 is MNHEY and CDR2 is SVGAGI. The V gene lost 2 bases and the J gene lost 4 bases, with 8 bases spanning the gap. The CDR3 spans 13 residues.

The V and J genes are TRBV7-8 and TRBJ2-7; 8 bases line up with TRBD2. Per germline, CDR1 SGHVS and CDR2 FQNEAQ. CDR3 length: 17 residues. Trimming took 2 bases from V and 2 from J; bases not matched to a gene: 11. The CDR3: CASSLLLPRRGAYEQYF. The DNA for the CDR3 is TGTGCCAGCAGCTTACTCCTCCCGCGGCGGGGGGCCTACGAGCAGTACTTC. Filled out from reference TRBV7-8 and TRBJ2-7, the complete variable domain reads GAGVSQSPRYKVAKRGQDVALRCDPISGHVSLFWYQQALGQGPEFLTYFQNEAQLDKSGLPSDRFFAERPEGSVSTLKIQRTQQEDSAVYLCASSLLLPRRGAYEQYFGPGTRLTVT.

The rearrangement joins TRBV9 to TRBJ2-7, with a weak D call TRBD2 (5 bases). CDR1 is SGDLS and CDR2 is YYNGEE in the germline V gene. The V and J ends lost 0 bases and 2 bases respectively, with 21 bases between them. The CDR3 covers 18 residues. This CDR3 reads CASSVADYYGGRTYEQYF. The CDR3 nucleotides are TGTGCCAGCAGCGTAGCCGACTACTACGGAGGACGGACCTACGAGCAGTACTTC.

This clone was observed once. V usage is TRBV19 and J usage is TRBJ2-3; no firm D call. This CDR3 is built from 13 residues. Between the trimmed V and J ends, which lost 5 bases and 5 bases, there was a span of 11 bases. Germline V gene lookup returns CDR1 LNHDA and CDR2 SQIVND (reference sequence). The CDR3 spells CASSFGPGDTQYF. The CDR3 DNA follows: TGTGCCAGTAGTTTTGGCCCGGGAGATACGCAGTATTTT.

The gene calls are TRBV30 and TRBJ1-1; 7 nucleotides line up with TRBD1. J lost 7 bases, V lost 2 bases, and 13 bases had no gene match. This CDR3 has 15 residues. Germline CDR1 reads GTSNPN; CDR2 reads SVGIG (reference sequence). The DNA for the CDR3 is TGTGCCTGGAGTTGGGGGCAGACAGGGTGGATTGAAGCTTTCTTT. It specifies CAWSWGQTGWIEAFF.

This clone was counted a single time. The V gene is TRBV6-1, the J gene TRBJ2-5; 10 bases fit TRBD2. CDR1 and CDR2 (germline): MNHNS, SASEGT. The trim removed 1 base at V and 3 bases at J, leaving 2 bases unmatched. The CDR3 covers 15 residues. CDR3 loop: CASSEDGTSEETQYF. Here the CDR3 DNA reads TGTGCCAGCAGTGAAGATGGGACTAGCGAAGAGACCCAGTACTTC.

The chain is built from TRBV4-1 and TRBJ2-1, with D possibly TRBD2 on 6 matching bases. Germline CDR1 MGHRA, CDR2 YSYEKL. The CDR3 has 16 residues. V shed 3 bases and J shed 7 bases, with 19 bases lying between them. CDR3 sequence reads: CASSHSRGSRRNEQFF. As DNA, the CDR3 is TGCGCCAGCAGCCATTCTCGGGGGTCGCGGAGGAATGAGCAGTTCTTC.